Following are 29 T cell receptor beta chains from one sample sequenced in a study of CD8 T cells in ankylosing spondylitis. In TCRdb, the 5' RACE reads were re-called with MiXCR into one record per CDR3 protein. The sample includes around 770,000 distinct CDR3 sequences, around 11% of them seen just once. Antigens of these TCRs are unknown. Overall study findings and caveats: Blood from ankylosing spondylitis patients appeared to carry a characteristic roughly eight-variant TCR beta motif.

Source material: blood, either unsorted or a sorted T cell fraction (not recorded which). Receptors originate from a male donor with ankylosing spondylitis.

In this sample, this clonotype turned up a few times. J is TRBJ1-1 and V is TRBV6-5; TRBD1 aligns across 7 bases. CDR1 and CDR2 from the germline V gene are MNHEY and SVGAGI. The CDR3 covers 14 residues. The junction had 3 bases not matched to a gene; V was cut back by 2 bases and J by 3 bases. CDR3 in amino acids: CASSYRDSYTEAFF. CDR3 bases: TGTGCCAGCAGTTACCGGGACAGCTACACTGAAGCTTTCTTT.

This clonotype was seen a few times. The chain carries TRBV5-1 and TRBJ2-7; D call uncertain. The CDR3 length is 14 residues. V lost 0 bases to trimming and J lost 6 bases, with 13 bases between them. The germline gives CDR1 SGHRS, CDR2 YFSETQ. The CDR3 loop is CASSLGARSSEQYF. The CDR3 DNA reads TGCGCCAGCAGCTTGGGGGCCAGGTCCAGCGAGCAGTACTTC.

Here the CDR3 reads CASSLLQGAEAFF. CDR3 DNA sequence: TGTGCCAGCAGCCTCCTACAGGGGGCTGAAGCTTTCTTT. The chain employs TRBV7-2 and TRBJ1-1; 8 bases agree with TRBD1. Per germline, CDR1 SGHTA and CDR2 FQGNSA. This CDR3 is 13 amino acids long. The trim removed 5 bases at V and 6 bases at J, leaving 5 bases unmatched.

This clonotype was found a few times. The genes are TRBV20-1 and TRBJ2-1; the D gene is possibly TRBD2 (7 bases). The length of the CDR3 is 14 residues. Germline lookup yields CDR1 DFQATT and CDR2 SNEGSKA (reference sequence). V was pared by 6 bases and J by 3 bases, with 15 bases between. CDR3 region: CSANGGGGYNEQFF. The CDR3 nucleotides are TGCAGTGCCAACGGAGGGGGGGGCTACAATGAGCAGTTCTTC.

There are a few counts of this clonotype. This chain uses TRBV5-8 with TRBJ1-5; 7 bases agree with TRBD1. Per germline, CDR1 SGHTS and CDR2 YDEGEE. J was trimmed by 4 bases and V by 3 bases; bases with no gene match: 7. CDR3 length equals 15 residues. CDR3 in DNA: TGTGCCAGCAGCTCGGGACAGTTCTTGAATCAGCCCCAGCATTTT. Residues: CASSSGQFLNQPQHF. The full variable domain, completed using reference TRBV5-8 and TRBJ1-5, is EAGVTQSPTHLIKTRGQQATLRCSPISGHTSVYWYQQALGLGLQFLLWYDEGEERNRGNFPPRFSGRQFPNYSSELNVNALELEDSALYLCASSSGQFLNQPQHFGDGTRLSIL.

The sample holds a few counts of this clonotype. V is TRBV7-2 and J is TRBJ2-3, with 8 nucleotides matching TRBD2. The CDR3 extends over 15 amino acids. V gave up 5 bases and J gave up 2 bases; unmatched junction bases: 6. In germline, CDR1 is SGHTA, CDR2 FQGNSA. CDR3: CASSTLAGLTDTQYF. CDR3 nucleotide sequence: TGTGCCAGCAGCACCTTAGCGGGGCTCACAGATACGCAGTATTTT.

The CDR3 DNA sequence: TGCGCCAGCAGCCTATCCTCTTCAACAGGGGGCCCCGACCCGACCTTC. Its protein product is CASSLSSSTGGPDPTF. The chain uses TRBV4-1 and TRBJ1-2, with 9 bases identical to TRBD1. The CDR3 is 16 residues long. The junction had 20 bases not matched to a gene; V was cut back by 4 bases and J by 14 bases. Per the germline V gene, CDR1 is MGHRA and CDR2 is YSYEKL.

Many counts were recorded for this clonotype. This chain links TRBV12-3 or TRBV12-4 with TRBJ2-1; 7 bases are a match to TRBD2. V lost 3 bases, J lost 8 bases, and 7 bases stayed unmatched. The CDR3 contains 14 residues. DNA for the CDR3: TGTGCCAGCAGTTTCTCCGGACGGGGGGATGAGCAGTTCTTC. It is translated as CASSFSGRGDEQFF.

This clonotype was found a few times. The chain employs TRBV24-1 and TRBJ2-1; TRBD1 might be the D (5 bases). This CDR3 is 15 amino acids long. V was trimmed by 4 bases and J by 6 bases, leaving 15 bases between them. The germline V gene encodes CDR1 KGHDR and CDR2 SFDVKD. DNA of the CDR3: TGTGCCACCAGTGAGCCAGGGTCGGGCCTCAATGAGCAGTTCTTC. The encoded protein is CATSEPGSGLNEQFF.

The table lists this clonotype with a few counts. This chain uses TRBV15 with TRBJ1-1, with D possibly matching TRBD1 (5 bases). V lost 3 bases and J lost 4, with 18 bases in between. The germline CDR1 and CDR2 sequences are LNHNV and YYDKDF (reference sequence). This CDR3 spans 16 amino acids. The CDR3, as DNA: TGTGCCACCAGCAGCCCCCGGGGGATCTGGGGCACTGAAGCTTTCTTT. Protein: CATSSPRGIWGTEAFF.

CDR3: CASSRPPISGYTF. CDR3 in DNA: TGTGCCAGCAGCCGGCCACCGATCTCTGGCTACACCTTC. The V gene is TRBV6-2 or TRBV6-3, the J gene TRBJ1-2; D unclear. Germline V gene lookup returns CDR1 MNHEY and CDR2 SVGEGT. CDR3 length: 13 amino acids. V dropped 6 bases and J dropped 7 bases, with 15 bases sitting between them.

This clonotype has at least ten counts. The chain couples TRBV4-2 to TRBJ2-1; the D gene could be TRBD1 or TRBD2 (6 bases each). Germline CDR1 and CDR2: LGHNA and YNFKEQ. The V end lost 0 bases, the J end lost 2 bases, and 17 bases lay between the germline ends. The CDR3 extends over 18 amino acids. The CDR3 sequence: CASSQESARGAPYNEQFF. Here the CDR3 DNA reads TGTGCCAGCAGCCAAGAATCAGCGAGGGGGGCTCCCTACAATGAGCAGTTCTTC.

This clonotype was seen only a few times. The CDR3 loop reads CASSPYRGDTEAFF. Here the CDR3 DNA reads TGTGCCAGCAGTCCGTACAGGGGGGACACTGAAGCTTTCTTT. This sequence joins TRBV7-2 and TRBJ1-1; 8 nucleotides agree with TRBD1. The CDR3 is 14 amino acids. V shed 6 bases, J shed 3 bases, and the junction held 6 bases outside the gene matches. The V gene's germline CDR1 is SGHTA and CDR2 FQGNSA.

The genes are TRBV20-1 and TRBJ2-5, with D unclear. Per the germline V gene, CDR1 is DFQATT and CDR2 is SNEGSKA (reference sequence). The length of the CDR3 is 13 residues. V was pared by 4 bases and J by 0 bases, with 9 bases between. This CDR3 reads CSATLENQETQYF. The CDR3 DNA reads TGCAGTGCTACGCTAGAAAACCAAGAGACCCAGTACTTC.

A few counts support this clonotype. The chain combines TRBV20-1 with TRBJ1-1; D might be TRBD1 (5 bases). This CDR3 comprises 13 residues. Looked up from germline, CDR1 is DFQATT and CDR2 is SNEGSKA (reference sequence). The CDR3 sequence: CSGERGVNTEAFF. DNA of the CDR3: TGCAGCGGAGAAAGAGGGGTGAACACTGAAGCTTTCTTT.

This clonotype turned up a few times. This chain links TRBV5-1 with TRBJ2-5; TRBD2 matches 14 bases. J was trimmed by 5 bases and V by 0 bases; bases with no gene match: 3. Germline lookup yields CDR1 SGHRS and CDR2 YFSETQ. The length of the CDR3 is 16 residues. CDR3 nucleotide sequence: TGCGCCAGCAGCTTGGGGACTAGCGGGAGGATTGAGACCCAGTACTTC. Translating gives CASSLGTSGRIETQYF.

A few counts support this clonotype. V usage is TRBV5-1 and J usage is TRBJ2-1; 12 bases are shared with TRBD2. The germline CDR1 and CDR2 sequences are SGHRS and YFSETQ. This CDR3 comprises 16 residues. The J segment lost 4 bases and the V segment lost 0 bases, leaving 2 bases of the junction unmatched. The CDR3 protein is CASSLGLAGVYNEQFF. The CDR3 region has the DNA TGCGCCAGCAGCTTGGGACTAGCGGGAGTATACAATGAGCAGTTCTTC.

This clonotype has more than one count but fewer than ten. The V gene is TRBV9, the J gene TRBJ2-1; the match to TRBD2 covers 10 bases. The CDR3 covers 15 residues. J gave up 9 bases and V 0 bases, and 6 bases lay outside the gene matches. Germline CDR1 reads SGDLS; CDR2 reads YYNGEE. CDR3 amino acids: CASSVVPSGSGEQFF. The CDR3 DNA sequence: TGTGCCAGCAGCGTAGTGCCTAGCGGGAGTGGTGAGCAGTTCTTC.

This clonotype was found a few times. J is TRBJ1-6 and V is TRBV20-1; the D is unclear. There are 13 residues in the CDR3. Trimming stripped 6 bases from V and 4 bases from J, with 10 bases between. Germline V gives CDR1 DFQATT, CDR2 SNEGSKA (reference sequence). This CDR3 is CSATIAYNSPLHF. The CDR3 region has the DNA TGCAGTGCAACAATCGCGTATAATTCACCCCTCCACTTT.

The rearrangement links TRBV5-1 to TRBJ2-2; D gene uncertain. With 4 bases removed from V and 2 bases from J, the gap between germline ends came to 6 bases. This CDR3 is built from 13 residues. Germline V gene data show CDR1 as SGHRS and CDR2 as YFSETQ. CDR3 in DNA: TGCGCCAGCAGCACGTTTAACACCGGGGAGCTGTTTTTT. The encoded protein is CASSTFNTGELFF. Full variable domain (missing parts from reference TRBV5-1 and TRBJ2-2): KAGVTQTPRYLIKTRGQQVTLSCSPISGHRSVSWYQQTPGQGLQFLFEYFSETQRNKGNFPGRFSGRQFSNSRSEMNVSTLELGDSALYLCASSTFNTGELFFGEGSRLTVL.

The J gene is TRBJ2-7, the V gene TRBV7-9; 9 bases map to TRBD1. The CDR3 covers 13 residues. Per germline, CDR1 SEHNR and CDR2 FQNEAQ (reference sequence). The V gene end was trimmed by 1 base and the J gene end by 8 bases; junction bases not matched to a gene: 3. CDR3 residues: CASSLGTGEKQYF. The CDR3 region has the DNA TGTGCCAGCAGCTTAGGGACAGGGGAGAAGCAGTACTTC. Using reference TRBV7-9 and TRBJ2-7 for the parts outside the CDR3, the full variable domain is DTGVSQNPRHKITKRGQNVTFRCDPISEHNRLYWYRQTLGQGPEFLTYFQNEAQLEKSRLLSDRFSAERPKGSFSTLEIQRTEQGDSAMYLCASSLGTGEKQYFGPGTRLTVT.

This clonotype was seen more than once but under ten times. The V and J genes are TRBV5-1 and TRBJ2-3; D ambiguous. V lost 0 bases and J 5 bases, leaving 7 bases between the germline ends. This CDR3 region has 13 residues. Germline assignment: CDR1 SGHRS and CDR2 YFSETQ. CDR3 protein: CASSLGPEDTQYF. In DNA form, the CDR3 reads TGCGCCAGCAGCTTGGGACCCGAAGATACGCAGTATTTT.

The table lists this clonotype with many counts. V gene TRBV7-6 combines with J gene TRBJ2-5; 8 bases agree with TRBD2. Germline-derived CDR1 and CDR2 are SGHVS and FNYEAQ. The CDR3 consists of 16 residues. Unmatched junction bases numbered 13, after V lost 5 bases and J lost 5 bases. In DNA form, the CDR3 reads TGTGCCAGCAGCCTCCCGACTAGCGACGGTACGGAGACCCAGTACTTC. This codes for CASSLPTSDGTETQYF.

The chain is built from TRBV29-1 and TRBJ1-5; D gene uncertain. Germline V gene data show CDR1 as SQVTM and CDR2 as ANQGSEA. V was shortened by 6 bases and J by 4 bases, with 10 bases between the two germline ends. This CDR3 spans 12 amino acids. As DNA, the CDR3 is TGCAGCGTATCCCATCAGAATCAGCCCCAGCATTTT. This gives the protein CSVSHQNQPQHF.

The chain couples TRBV5-1 to TRBJ2-2; the D call may be TRBD1 or TRBD2 (5 bases each). Trimming cost V 0 bases and J 3 bases, with 15 bases left between them. The germline V gene has CDR1 SGHRS and CDR2 YFSETQ. The CDR3 covers 17 residues. Here the CDR3 DNA reads TGCGCCAGCAGCTTGGACCAGGGACGGAGATACACCGGGGAGCTGTTTTTT. Translation: CASSLDQGRRYTGELFF.

There are many counts of this clonotype. The chain joins TRBV7-9 to TRBJ2-5; no clear D gene. The CDR3 extends over 15 amino acids. Trimming shortened V by 6 bases and J by 5 bases, and 19 bases separated the two germline ends. Germline CDR1 and CDR2: SEHNR and FQNEAQ (reference sequence). The CDR3 DNA is TGTGCCAGCAGTTCTACGCTCCGCGAAGGGGAGACCCAGTACTTC. Its translation is CASSSTLREGETQYF. Filled out from reference TRBV7-9 and TRBJ2-5, the complete variable domain reads DTGVSQNPRHKITKRGQNVTFRCDPISEHNRLYWYRQTLGQGPEFLTYFQNEAQLEKSRLLSDRFSAERPKGSFSTLEIQRTEQGDSAMYLCASSSTLREGETQYFGPGTRLLVL.

This clonotype was recorded at least ten times. This CDR3 reads CASSYSVGGWGTGELFF. CDR3 nucleotide sequence: TGTGCCAGCAGTTACTCGGTCGGGGGCTGGGGCACCGGGGAGCTGTTTTTT. The gene calls are TRBV6-5 and TRBJ2-2; D may correspond to TRBD1 or TRBD2 (6 bases each). Trimming took off 0 bases at V and 4 bases at J, with 15 bases between the two ends. From germline, CDR1 is MNHEY and CDR2 SVGAGI. The CDR3 spans 17 residues.

The CDR3: CASSLEGLNTDTQYF. CDR3 coding DNA: TGCGCCAGCAGCTTGGAGGGGTTGAACACAGATACGCAGTATTTT. The chain has TRBV5-1 and TRBJ2-3, with D possibly matching TRBD1 (5 bases). Germline loops: CDR1 SGHRS, CDR2 YFSETQ. Trimming pared 0 bases from V and 2 bases from J, leaving 10 bases between. The CDR3 consists of 15 residues.

This sequence joins TRBV10-3 and TRBJ1-1, with no clear D. Trimming took 3 bases from V and 1 from J, leaving 9 bases between them. The V gene's germline CDR1 is ENHRY and CDR2 SYGVKD. CDR3 length: 14 amino acids. CDR3 residues: CAISDSRKNTEAFF. CDR3 nucleotides: TGTGCCATCAGTGACAGCAGGAAGAACACTGAAGCTTTCTTT.